This T cell receptor beta chain originates from a study of T cells after yellow fever vaccination (dated by TCRdb to about 2019). About the study as a whole: Libraries from fractions with low cell numbers were prepared with the SMART-Seq v4 Ultra Low Input RNA kit. Two healthy male donors, one aged 18 to 30 and one aged 30 to 40 years, made up the cohort. Blood samples were taken at several timepoints before and after primary and secondary immunization, and bulk PBMC replicates and cell subsets were isolated. To follow T-cell clones before and after both primary and booster YFV17D yellow fever vaccination, bulk TCR alpha and beta repertoires underwent longitudinal sequencing. Summary of the overall study and its limitations: Compared with the primary T-cell response, the secondary T-cell response was weaker but faster, peaking on day 5 rather than day 15. Most clones expanded after primary vaccination (almost 97% of CD4 and around 89% of CD8) were re-detected after the booster, suggesting that broad memory maintenance occurred. Computational filtering was needed because FACS-sorted repertoires could contain abundant contaminating clonotypes from the bulk population. Because the study included only a couple of donors, the extent to which the findings can be generalized is limited. A small share of clonotypes occurred in both CD4 and CD8 compartments, likely arising from convergent recombination.

This clonotype was detected ten times or more. The specificity of this receptor is unknown. No quality values exist for individual bases; no much larger clone is one base distant. The treatment or condition label of this sample denotes: live attenuated yellow fever vaccine strain. PBMCs were isolated from peripheral blood using a standard Ficoll-Paque protocol. CD4 and CD8 T-cell fractions were isolated with Dynabeads CD4 and CD8 positive selection kits. TriZol was used to extract RNA from bulk PBMCs, CD4 and CD8 fractions, and dextramer-positive and dextramer-negative fractions. TCR cDNA was made using 5'RACE template switching, a step that added a universal primer site and unique molecular identifiers. cDNA synthesis was primed from both the TCR alpha and TCR beta constant segments. Libraries were amplified in two PCR steps, with sample barcodes and sequencing adapters added in the second step. Libraries were sequenced on Illumina HiSeq 2500 (2x100 bp) or NovaSeq (2x150 bp). The paper's data handling went like this. Reads were demultiplexed and collapsed into UMI consensus sequences with MIGEC, and V(D)J alignment was performed with MiXCR. Vaccine-responding clonotypes were identified with edgeR using replicate PBMC samples, with FDR below 0.01 and a log2 fold change above 5 up to day 15 being required. Each bulk clonotype received a CD4 or CD8 identity based on whether the sequenced CD4 or CD8 repertoire contained that clonotype at higher abundance. Starting from the raw public reads, TCRdb applied fastp trimming at Q25, assembled clones with MiXCR and retained in-frame beta chains. Rows merge per CDR3 protein into single entries with the most common DNA and genes. For this entry, the V and J calls and clone size follow TCRdb and not the study's own pipeline. Counted in this sample were tens of thousands of distinct CDR3 sequences; less than 8.5% of them appeared once. The ten biggest clones cover about 40% of the sample.

CDR1 and CDR2 were assigned from the germline V gene as ENHRY and SYGVKD. Trimming removed 7 bases from V and 4 bases from J; the gene matches leave 6 bases unexplained. The CDR3 has 14 amino acids, counting the end cysteine and phenylalanine. The kept DNA is CDR3 alone, 42 bases in frame from the first base. The sequencing here drew on CD8+ T cells sorted from PBMCs, taken about 41 days after the first yellow fever vaccination. This sequence was found in a man between 18 and 29 years old who received the YFV17D yellow fever vaccine. The V gene is TRBV10-3 and the J gene is TRBJ2-1, with 8 central nucleotides matching TRBD2. CDR3 region: CAINPGGGYNEQFF. At the DNA level, the sequence is TGTGCCATCAATCCCGGGGGGGGATACAATGAGCAGTTCTTC.